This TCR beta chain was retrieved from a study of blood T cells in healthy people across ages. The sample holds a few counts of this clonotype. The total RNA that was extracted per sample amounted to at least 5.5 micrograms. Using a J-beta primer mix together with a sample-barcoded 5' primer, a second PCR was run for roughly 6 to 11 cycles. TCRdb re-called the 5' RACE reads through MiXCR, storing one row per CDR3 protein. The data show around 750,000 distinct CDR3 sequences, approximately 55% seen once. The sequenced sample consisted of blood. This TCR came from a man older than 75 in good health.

The DNA for the CDR3 is TGCAGTGCCCCCGGACTAGCGGGAGGATACAATGAGCAGTTCTTC. Protein product: CSAPGLAGGYNEQFF. The V and J genes are TRBV20-1 and TRBJ2-1, with 14 bases lining up with TRBD2. Germline CDR1 and CDR2: DFQATT and SNEGSKA (reference sequence). After removal of 6 bases from V and 4 bases from J, the junction contained 5 bases not matched to a gene. This CDR3 comprises 15 residues.